Each of the 18 T cell receptor beta chains below was sequenced from the same sample in a study of STAT5B mutations in CD4+ large granular lymphocyte leukemia. Some clones are missing from TCRdb's copy, which holds only in-frame ones; the method was immunoSEQ multiplex PCR. Of 30,000 to 40,000 clones in the sample, less than 70% are singletons; the top ten hold about 2.5%. Sequencing was carried out using CD4+ T cells from blood buffy coats. These receptors all come from a human donor in good health.

The rearrangement joins TRBV7-9 to TRBJ2-1; the match to TRBD2 covers 12 bases. The length of the CDR3 is 16 residues. V shed 3 bases, J shed 9 bases, and the junction held 9 bases outside the gene matches. Looked up from germline, CDR1 is SEHNR and CDR2 is FQNEAQ (reference sequence). This CDR3 is CASSFRTSGALGEQFF. The CDR3 coding sequence is TGTGCCAGCAGCTTCAGGACTAGCGGGGCGTTGGGTGAGCAGTTCTTC.

This chain uses TRBV25-1 with TRBJ2-3; TRBD2 agrees at 8 bases. The V gene's germline CDR1 is MGHDK and CDR2 SYGVNS. The ends lost 2 bases at V and 6 bases at J; junction bases unmatched: 4. The CDR3 runs 14 residues. The DNA of the CDR3 is TGTGCCAGCAGTGAAGCTACGGGGGGGGATACGCAGTATTTT. Its translation: CASSEATGGDTQYF.

This clone was counted a few times. The rearrangement uses TRBV30 and TRBJ1-5; D remains unclear. The ends were cut back, 1 base at V and 1 base at J, with 5 bases in the middle. Germline V gene data show CDR1 as GTSNPN and CDR2 as SVGIG (reference sequence). The CDR3 is 13 amino acids. DNA for the CDR3: TGTGCCTGGAGTGGCCAGAGCAATCAGCCCCAGCATTTT. Translation gives CAWSGQSNQPQHF.

This rearrangement joins TRBV19 to TRBJ2-5; 7 nucleotides align to TRBD2. In germline, CDR1 is LNHDA, CDR2 SQIVND (reference sequence). This CDR3 is 15 amino acids long. V lost 4 bases and J lost 8; bases outside the gene matches: 13. DNA for the CDR3: TGTGCCAGTAGTACCTCCGGGGGTAGCGGGCCTACCCAGTACTTC. Translating it yields CASSTSGGSGPTQYF.

The chain has TRBV6-5 and TRBJ1-3; D uncertain. The CDR3 covers 14 residues. Trimming removed 5 bases from V and 7 bases from J, with 15 bases in between. Germline assignment: CDR1 MNHEY and CDR2 SVGAGI. The CDR3 sequence is CASSPFLRGNTIYF. For the CDR3, the DNA is TGTGCCAGCAGTCCTTTCCTACGGGGTAACACCATATATTTT.

This chain connects TRBV5-1 to TRBJ2-1, with 8 bases aligning to TRBD2. The junction had 5 bases not matched to a gene; V was cut back by 0 bases and J by 6 bases. The germline V gene encodes CDR1 SGHRS and CDR2 YFSETQ. CDR3 length: 15 residues. The CDR3 DNA reads TGCGCCAGCAGCTTGGTGCGGGGGGCGTCCAATGAGCAGTTCTTC. Its protein is CASSLVRGASNEQFF. The whole variable domain, filled in from reference TRBV5-1 and TRBJ2-1, reads KAGVTQTPRYLIKTRGQQVTLSCSPISGHRSVSWYQQTPGQGLQFLFEYFSETQRNKGNFPGRFSGRQFSNSRSEMNVSTLELGDSALYLCASSLVRGASNEQFFGPGTRLTVL.

The rearrangement links TRBV6-6 to TRBJ2-7; D unclear. CDR1 is MNHNY, CDR2 SVGAGI, per germline (reference sequence). The CDR3 has 14 residues. Trimming stripped 2 bases from V and 3 bases from J, with 11 bases between. The CDR3 DNA follows: TGTGCCAGCAGTTACGGCAATTGGAACTACGAGCAGTACTTC. Amino acids: CASSYGNWNYEQYF.

In DNA form, the CDR3 reads TGTGCCAGCAGCCCGAGCGGGACCTACAATGAGCAGTTCTTC. This sequence encodes CASSPSGTYNEQFF. The gene calls are TRBV7-9 and TRBJ2-1; the match to TRBD2 covers 7 bases. Germline trimming cut 5 bases from V and 2 bases from J; bases unmatched to any gene: 3. Per the germline V gene, CDR1 is SEHNR and CDR2 is FQNEAQ (reference sequence). The CDR3 runs to 14 residues.

This chain connects TRBV27 to TRBJ2-1; possible D gene TRBD1, 6 bases. CDR3 length equals 15 residues. V shed 3 bases and J shed 1 base, with 10 bases lying between them. Looked up from germline, CDR1 is MNHEY and CDR2 is SMNVEV (reference sequence). CDR3 bases: TGTGCCAGCAGTTTCTCACAGGGATCCTACAATGAGCAGTTCTTC. Its translation: CASSFSQGSYNEQFF.

This chain uses TRBV27 with TRBJ1-5; D is undetermined. Germline CDR1 and CDR2: MNHEY and SMNVEV (reference sequence). The CDR3 spans 13 residues. V was trimmed by 4 bases and J by 7 bases, leaving 11 bases between them. CDR3 coding DNA: TGTGCCAGCAGTTCCACCCGGACCCAGCCCCAGCATTTT. As protein: CASSSTRTQPQHF.

V usage is TRBV6-1 and J usage is TRBJ1-1; D is uncertain. Trimming took off 6 bases at V and 0 bases at J, with 8 bases between the two ends. Looked up from germline, CDR1 is MNHNS and CDR2 is SASEGT. CDR3 length: 13 amino acids. The CDR3 region is CASRAGLNTEAFF. The CDR3 bases are TGTGCCAGCAGAGCAGGCCTGAACACTGAAGCTTTCTTT.

The rearrangement links TRBV7-9 to TRBJ1-1, with D unresolved. Germline V gene data show CDR1 as SEHNR and CDR2 as FQNEAQ (reference sequence). The CDR3 contains 13 residues. V lost 5 bases and J 5 bases, leaving 12 bases between the germline ends. The chain's CDR3 is CASSQAPGTEAFF. CDR3 coding DNA: TGTGCCAGCAGCCAAGCGCCGGGGACTGAAGCTTTCTTT.

The V call is TRBV6-6, the J call TRBJ1-2; 7 bases match TRBD1. The CDR3 covers 14 residues. Germline assignment: CDR1 MNHNY and CDR2 SVGAGI (reference sequence). J lost 4 bases, V lost 6 bases, and 8 bases had no gene match. CDR3 residues: CASRGTAFTYGYTF. CDR3 nucleotides: TGTGCCAGCAGGGGGACAGCCTTTACCTATGGCTACACCTTC.

This clone was detected only a few times. The chain recombines TRBV19 with TRBJ2-7; 10 bases are a match to TRBD2. Germline loops: CDR1 LNHDA, CDR2 SQIVND (reference sequence). After removal of 3 bases from V and 6 bases from J, the junction contained 5 bases not matched to a gene. The CDR3 runs 14 residues. CDR3 amino acids: CASSMSGGAFEQYF. The CDR3 region has the DNA TGTGCCAGTAGTATGAGCGGGGGGGCTTTCGAGCAGTACTTC.

The rearrangement links TRBV6-5 to TRBJ2-1; either TRBD1 or TRBD2 may supply D (5 bases each). This CDR3 contains 16 residues. V was trimmed by 0 bases and J by 6 bases, leaving 15 bases between them. Germline V gene sequence: CDR1 MNHEY, CDR2 SVGAGI. The CDR3 region is CASSYSMGGGFNEQFF. In DNA, the CDR3 is TGTGCCAGCAGTTACTCGATGGGTGGGGGATTCAATGAGCAGTTCTTC.

The chain couples TRBV5-1 to TRBJ2-3; 13 bases are shared with TRBD2. The CDR3 loop spans 15 amino acids. V dropped 2 bases and J dropped 6; count of bases not matched to a gene: 3. Per the germline V gene, CDR1 is SGHRS and CDR2 is YFSETQ. For the CDR3, the DNA is TGCGCCAGCAGCTTAGGACTAGCGGGGGTCGATACGCAGTATTTT. This codes for CASSLGLAGVDTQYF.

The rearrangement links TRBV7-2 to TRBJ2-1, with no clear D. Germline values: CDR1 SGHTA, CDR2 FQGNSA. This CDR3 region has 12 residues. Between the trimmed V and J ends, which lost 8 bases and 8 bases, there was a span of 13 bases. CDR3 nucleotides: TGTGCCAGCCGACCGGAAAGCTATGAGCAGTTCTTC. This sequence encodes CASRPESYEQFF.

This clone was picked up one time. The chain recombines TRBV6-5 with TRBJ2-7; tentatively, D is TRBD1 or TRBD2 (6 bases each). Trimming took off 6 bases at V and 3 bases at J, with 18 bases between the two ends. Germline V gene sequence: CDR1 MNHEY, CDR2 SVGAGI. This CDR3 is 15 amino acids long. The CDR3 loop reads CASRLGGPPNYEQYF. The CDR3 DNA is TGTGCCAGCAGACTAGGGGGGCCACCCAACTACGAGCAGTACTTC.